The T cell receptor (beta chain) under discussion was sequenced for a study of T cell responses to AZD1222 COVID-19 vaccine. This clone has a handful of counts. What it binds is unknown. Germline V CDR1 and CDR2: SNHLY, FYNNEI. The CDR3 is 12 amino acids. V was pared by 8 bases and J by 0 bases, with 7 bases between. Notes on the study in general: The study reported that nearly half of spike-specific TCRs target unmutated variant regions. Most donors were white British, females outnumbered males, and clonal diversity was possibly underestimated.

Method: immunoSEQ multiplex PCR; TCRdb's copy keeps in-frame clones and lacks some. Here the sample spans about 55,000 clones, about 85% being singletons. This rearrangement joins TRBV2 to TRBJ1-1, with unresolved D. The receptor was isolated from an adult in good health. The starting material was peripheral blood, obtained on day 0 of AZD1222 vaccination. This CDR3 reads CASGRLNTEAFF. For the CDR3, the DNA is TGTGCCAGCGGTCGGCTGAACACTGAAGCTTTCTTT.